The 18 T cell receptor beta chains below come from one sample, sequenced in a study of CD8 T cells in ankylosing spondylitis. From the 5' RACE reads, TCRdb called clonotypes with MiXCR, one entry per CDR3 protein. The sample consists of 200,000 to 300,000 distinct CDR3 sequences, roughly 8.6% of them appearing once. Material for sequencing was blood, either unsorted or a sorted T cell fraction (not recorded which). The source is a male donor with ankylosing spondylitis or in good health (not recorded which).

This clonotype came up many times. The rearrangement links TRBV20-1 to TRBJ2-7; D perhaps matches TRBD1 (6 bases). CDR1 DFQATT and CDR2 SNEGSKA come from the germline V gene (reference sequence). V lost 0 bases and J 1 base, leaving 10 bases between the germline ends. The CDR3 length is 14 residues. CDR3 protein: CSARDLQGSYEQYF. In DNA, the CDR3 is TGCAGTGCTAGAGACTTACAGGGATCCTACGAGCAGTACTTC.

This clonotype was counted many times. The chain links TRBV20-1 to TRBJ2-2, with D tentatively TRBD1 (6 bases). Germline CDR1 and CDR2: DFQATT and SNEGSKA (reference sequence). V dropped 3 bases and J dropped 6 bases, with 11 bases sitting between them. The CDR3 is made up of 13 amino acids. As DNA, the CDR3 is TGCAGTGCTAGGCAACAGGGTGCCGGGGAGCTGTTTTTT. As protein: CSARQQGAGELFF.

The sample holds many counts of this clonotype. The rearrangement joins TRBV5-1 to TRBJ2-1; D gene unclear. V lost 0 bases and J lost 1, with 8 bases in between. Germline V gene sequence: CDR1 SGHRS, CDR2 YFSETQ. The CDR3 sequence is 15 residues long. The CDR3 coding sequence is TGCGCCAGCAGCTTGGGGGTAGCTTCCTACAATGAGCAGTTCTTC. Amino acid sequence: CASSLGVASYNEQFF.

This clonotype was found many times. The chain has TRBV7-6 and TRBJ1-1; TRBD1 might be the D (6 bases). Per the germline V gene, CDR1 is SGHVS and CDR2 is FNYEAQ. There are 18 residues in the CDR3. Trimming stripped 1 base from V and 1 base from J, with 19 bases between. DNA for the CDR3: TGTGCCAGCAGCTTAGGGGTCAGGGGTCGTGGTCGGAACACTGAAGCTTTCTTT. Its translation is CASSLGVRGRGRNTEAFF.

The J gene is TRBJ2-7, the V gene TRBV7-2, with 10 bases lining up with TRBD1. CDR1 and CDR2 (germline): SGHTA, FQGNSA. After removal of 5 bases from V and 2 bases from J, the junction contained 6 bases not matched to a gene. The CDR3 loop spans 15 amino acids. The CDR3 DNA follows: TGTGCCAGCAGCGGGCGGACAGGGGGTCCCTACGAGCAGTACTTC. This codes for CASSGRTGGPYEQYF.

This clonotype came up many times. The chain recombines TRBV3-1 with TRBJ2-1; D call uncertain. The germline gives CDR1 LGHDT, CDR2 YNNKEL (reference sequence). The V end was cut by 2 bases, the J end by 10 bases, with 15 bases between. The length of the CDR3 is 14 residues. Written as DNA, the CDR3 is TGTGCCAGCAGCCAACGATCGACGGCTTGGGAGCAGTTCTTC. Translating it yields CASSQRSTAWEQFF.

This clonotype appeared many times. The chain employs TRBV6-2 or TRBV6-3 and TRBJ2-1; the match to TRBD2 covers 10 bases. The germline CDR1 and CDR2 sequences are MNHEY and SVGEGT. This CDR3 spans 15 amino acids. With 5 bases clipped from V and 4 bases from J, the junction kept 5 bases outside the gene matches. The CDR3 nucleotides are TGTGCCAGCAGTCTACATAGCGGGGGGTACAATGAGCAGTTCTTC. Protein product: CASSLHSGGYNEQFF.

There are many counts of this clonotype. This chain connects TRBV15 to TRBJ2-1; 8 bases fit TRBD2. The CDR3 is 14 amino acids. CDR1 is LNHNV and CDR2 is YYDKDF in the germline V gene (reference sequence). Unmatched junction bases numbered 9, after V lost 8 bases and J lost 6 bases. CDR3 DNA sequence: TGTGCCACCGCCCGGGGACTAGGATTCAATGAGCAGTTCTTC. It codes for CATARGLGFNEQFF.

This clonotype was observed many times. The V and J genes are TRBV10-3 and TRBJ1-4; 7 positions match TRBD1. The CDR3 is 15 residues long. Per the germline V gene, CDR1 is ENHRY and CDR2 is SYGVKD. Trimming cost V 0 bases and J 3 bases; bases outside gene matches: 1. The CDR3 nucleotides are TGTGCCATCAGTGAGTCCGGGACAGCTAATGAAAAACTGTTTTTT. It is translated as CAISESGTANEKLFF.

The CDR3 loop reads CASSSSPGQGSYEQYF. For the CDR3, the DNA is TGTGCCAGCAGTTCGTCTCCTGGACAGGGGAGCTACGAGCAGTACTTC. The chain is built from TRBV6-5 and TRBJ2-7; TRBD1 matches 9 bases. The CDR3 contains 16 residues. The V segment lost 4 bases and the J segment 3 bases; nucleotides outside the gene matches: 10. Germline CDR1 and CDR2: MNHEY and SVGAGI.

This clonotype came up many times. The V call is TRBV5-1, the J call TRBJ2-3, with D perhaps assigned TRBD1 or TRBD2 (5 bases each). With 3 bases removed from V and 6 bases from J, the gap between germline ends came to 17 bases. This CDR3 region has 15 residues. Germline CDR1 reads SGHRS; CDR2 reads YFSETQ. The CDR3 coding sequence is TGCGCCAGCAGCTCCCAGGGAATGGGACCTGATACGCAGTATTTT. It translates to CASSSQGMGPDTQYF.

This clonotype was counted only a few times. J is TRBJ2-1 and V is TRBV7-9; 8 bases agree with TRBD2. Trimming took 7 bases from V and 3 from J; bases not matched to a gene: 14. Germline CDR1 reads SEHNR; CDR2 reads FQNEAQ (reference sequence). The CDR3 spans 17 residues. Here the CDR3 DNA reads TGTGCCAGCACAACCACCGGGGGGGATAGCGGCTACAATGAGCAGTTCTTC. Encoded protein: CASTTTGGDSGYNEQFF.

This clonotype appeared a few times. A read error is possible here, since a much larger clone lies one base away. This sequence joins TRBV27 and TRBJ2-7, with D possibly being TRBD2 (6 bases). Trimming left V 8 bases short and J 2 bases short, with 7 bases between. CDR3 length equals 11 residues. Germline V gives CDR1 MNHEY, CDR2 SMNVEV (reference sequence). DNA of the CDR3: TGTGCCAGCGGGGGGACCTACGAGCAGTACTTC. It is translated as CASGGTYEQYF.

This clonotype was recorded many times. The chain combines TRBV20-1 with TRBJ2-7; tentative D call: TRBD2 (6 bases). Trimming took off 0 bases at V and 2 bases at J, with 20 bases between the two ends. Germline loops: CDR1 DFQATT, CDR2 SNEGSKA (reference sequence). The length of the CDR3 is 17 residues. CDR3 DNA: TGCAGTGCTAGAGATGGCCGCCGAAGGGGCGGGACCTACGAGCAGTACTTC. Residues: CSARDGRRRGGTYEQYF.

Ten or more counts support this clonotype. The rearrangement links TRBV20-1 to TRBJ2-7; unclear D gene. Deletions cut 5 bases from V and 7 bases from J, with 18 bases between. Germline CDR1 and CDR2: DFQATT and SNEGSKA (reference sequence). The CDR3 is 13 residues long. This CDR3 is CSAGHFENGEQYF. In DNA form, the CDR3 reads TGCAGTGCTGGCCATTTTGAAAACGGTGAGCAGTACTTC.

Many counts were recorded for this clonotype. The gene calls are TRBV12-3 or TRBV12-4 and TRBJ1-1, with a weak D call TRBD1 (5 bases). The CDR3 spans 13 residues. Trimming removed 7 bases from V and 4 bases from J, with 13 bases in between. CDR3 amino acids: CASKRGAPTEAFF. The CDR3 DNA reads TGTGCCAGCAAGCGCGGGGCACCCACTGAAGCTTTCTTT.

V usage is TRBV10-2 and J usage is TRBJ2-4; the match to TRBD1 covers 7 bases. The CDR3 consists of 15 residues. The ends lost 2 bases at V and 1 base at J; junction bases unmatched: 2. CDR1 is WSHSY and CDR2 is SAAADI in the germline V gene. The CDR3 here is CASSEDRAAKNIQYF. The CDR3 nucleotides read TGCGCCAGCAGTGAGGACAGGGCGGCCAAAAACATTCAGTACTTC.

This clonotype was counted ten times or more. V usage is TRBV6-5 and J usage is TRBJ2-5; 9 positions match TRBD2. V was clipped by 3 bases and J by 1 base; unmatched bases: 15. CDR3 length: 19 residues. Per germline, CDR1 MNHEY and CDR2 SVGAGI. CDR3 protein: CASSYGISGSGLLQETQYF. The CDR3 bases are TGTGCCAGCAGTTATGGTATTAGCGGGAGTGGCCTACTCCAAGAGACCCAGTACTTC.